Listed below are T cell receptor beta chains from one sample, sequenced in a study of control samples from healthy donors and cancer patients. The repertoire was sequenced with immunoSEQ multiplex PCR; TCRdb's copy has only in-frame clones and lacks some. This table holds 200,000 or so clones, about nine tenths found once. What was sequenced was blood. The origin of the receptors is a man aged 25 to 45 in good health. Each CDR3 is given with its conserved first and last residue. A D gene is named only where the DNA matches it firmly. Only part of the rows carry a size: once, few, many, or a class if the clone is expanded.

TRBJ1-5 | TRBV7-8 | . | . | CASTMSNQPQHF | TGTGCCAGCACTATGAGCAATCAGCCCCAGCATTTT
TRBJ1-5 | TRBV4-1 | TRBD1 | . | CASSQGTGGRDQPQHF | TGCGCCAGCAGCCAAGGCACAGGGGGGAGGGATCAGCCCCAGCATTTT
TRBJ2-1 | TRBV3-1/TRBV3-2 | TRBD2 | . | CASSPGLAGNEQFF | TGTGCCAGCAGCCCTGGGCTAGCGGGGAATGAGCAGTTCTTC
TRBJ1-1 | TRBV6-5 | . | once | CASSYSTYAEAFF | TGTGCCAGCAGTTACTCGACCTACGCTGAAGCTTTCTTT
TRBJ2-6 | TRBV29-1 | . | . | CSVDRGGSAGANVLTF | TGCAGCGTGGACAGAGGAGGTAGTGCTGGGGCCAACGTCCTGACTTTC
TRBJ1-4 | TRBV7-8 | . | . | CASSLAAQVALGEKLFF | TGTGCCAGCAGCTTAGCGGCTCAAGTGGCCCTCGGGGAAAAACTGTTTTTT
TRBJ2-1 | TRBV11-3 | TRBD2 | . | CASSLLAGGNSYNEQFF | TGTGCCAGCAGCTTATTAGCGGGGGGTAATTCTTACAATGAGCAGTTCTTC
TRBJ1-1 | TRBV30 | . | . | CAWSESPMNTEAFF | TGTGCCTGGAGTGAGTCTCCCATGAACACTGAAGCTTTCTTT
TRBJ1-2 | TRBV10-3 | . | . | CAISVQSNYGYTF | TGTGCCATCAGTGTTCAGAGCAACTATGGCTACACCTTC
TRBJ2-2 | TRBV7-9 | . | . | CASSDVTNTGELFF | TGTGCCAGCAGCGACGTCACGAACACCGGGGAGCTGTTTTTT
TRBJ1-6 | TRBV30 | TRBD1 | . | CAWRLLAGGNSPLHF | TGTGCCTGGAGACTACTGGCAGGGGGAAATTCACCCCTCCACTTT
TRBJ1-4 | TRBV14 | TRBD1 | . | CASSRGTGVGEKLFF | TGTGCCAGCAGCCGGGGGACAGGGGTCGGGGAAAAACTGTTTTTT
TRBJ1-1 | TRBV5-6 | . | . | CASSHRVGVTEAFF | TGTGCCAGCAGCCACAGGGTCGGGGTCACTGAAGCTTTCTTT
TRBJ2-1 | TRBV10-1 | TRBD2 | . | CASSDVGGGVYNEQFF | TGCGCCAGCAGTGATGTCGGCGGGGGGGTTTACAATGAGCAGTTCTTC
TRBJ1-4 | TRBV30 | . | . | CAWKSTLATNEKLFF | TGTGCCTGGAAGAGTACACTTGCAACTAATGAAAAACTGTTTTTT
TRBJ2-3 | TRBV7-2 | TRBD2 | . | CASSSKLAGFTDTQYF | TGTGCCAGCAGCTCAAAACTAGCGGGGTTCACAGATACGCAGTATTTT
TRBJ1-6 | TRBV19 | TRBD1 | . | CASRLTGGNSPLHF | TGTGCCAGTAGGCTCACAGGGGGGAATTCACCCCTCCACTTT